This T cell receptor (beta chain) appears in the sequencing data of a study of blood T cell repertoires in COVID-19. The assay was immunoSEQ multiplex PCR, and TCRdb's table has in-frame clones only and misses some. Of 210,000 or so clones listed, roughly 84% are singletons. The V and J ends lost 1 base and 2 bases respectively, with 14 bases between them. The CDR3 covers 16 residues. CDR1 is SGHRS, CDR2 YFSETQ, per germline. Sequencing used peripheral blood. The chain carries TRBV5-1 and TRBJ2-3; D remains ambiguous. The receptor's source is a middle-aged woman who had recovered from COVID-19. Written as DNA, the CDR3 is TGCGCCAGCAGCTTGTTAGGTGCGGAGACCACAGATACGCAGTATTTT. Translation gives CASSLLGAETTDTQYF.